This T cell receptor (beta chain) was recorded in a study of cytomegalovirus exposure and HLA in healthy donors. The wider study: About 79% of around 390 genotyped donors fell in the Caucasian-associated ancestry cluster.

Primers: 60 Vbeta forward and 13 Jbeta reverse. Sequencing used immunoSEQ multiplex PCR; TCRdb keeps in-frame clones, though not all of them. The sample has under 300,000 clones; approximately 85% are singletons. CDR1 LGHNA and CDR2 YNFKEQ come from the germline V gene. The CDR3 is 18 residues long. J gave up 2 bases and V 0 bases, and 8 bases lay outside the gene matches. Sequencing was performed on PBMCs. V gene TRBV4-2 combines with J gene TRBJ2-3, with 10 bases identical to TRBD2. This TCR came from a woman in her 40s in good health and CMV-seropositive. Written as DNA, the CDR3 is TGTGCCAGCAGCCAAGAAGCTAGCGGGAGTTGGTCCACAGATACGCAGTATTTT. The encoded protein is CASSQEASGSWSTDTQYF.